The next 32 T cell receptor beta chains were all read from a single sample in a study of metastatic and nonmetastatic thyroid tumors. TCRdb recomputed clones from the PCR reads via MiXCR. The sample shows several thousand clones, approximately 15% of them seen only once. No patient had received any treatment before thyroid surgery. The sample comprised blood. The source of these receptors is a female donor with papillary thyroid cancer or a benign thyroid nodule (not recorded which). Some clones in this sample may be carry-over from other donors' samples.

V is TRBV6-6 and J is TRBJ2-2; no definite D call. The germline gives CDR1 MNHNY, CDR2 SVGAGI (reference sequence). The germline V and J ends were trimmed by 0 bases and 2 bases, with 7 bases remaining between them. The CDR3 has 15 amino acids. Written as DNA, the CDR3 is TGTGCCAGCAGTTACTCTAGGGTAAACACCGGGGAGCTGTTTTTT. It codes for CASSYSRVNTGELFF.

At least ten counts were recorded for this clone. With a much larger clone just one base away, this may be a read error. Other nucleotide sequences in the sample specify the same CDR3. The chain joins TRBV27 to TRBJ1-2; tentatively, D is TRBD1 (5 bases). The CDR3 runs to 14 residues. The V gene lost 5 bases and the J gene lost 7 bases, with 17 bases spanning the gap. Germline CDR1 and CDR2: MNHEY and SMNVEV (reference sequence). The CDR3 bases are TGTGCCAGCAGTACAAGGGGACGCGGTGCTGGCTACACCTTC. Protein product: CASSTRGRGAGYTF.

The V call is TRBV11-2, the J call TRBJ2-6; D may be TRBD1 (5 bases). This CDR3 has 16 residues. CDR1 is SGHAT and CDR2 is FQNNGV in the germline V gene. V lost 4 bases and J lost 1, with 11 bases in between. The CDR3 loop is CASSYAGLSGANVLTF. CDR3 DNA sequence: TGTGCCAGCAGCTACGCAGGGCTTTCTGGGGCCAACGTCCTGACTTTC.

This clone is judged medium-sized. The J gene is TRBJ1-3, the V gene TRBV6-1; TRBD1 is a possible D gene (5 bases). The V gene lost 7 bases and the J gene lost 0 bases, with 7 bases spanning the gap. Per germline, CDR1 MNHNS and CDR2 SASEGT. The CDR3 extends over 13 amino acids. This CDR3 reads CASKGFSGNTIYF. CDR3 DNA sequence: TGTGCCAGCAAGGGGTTCTCTGGAAACACCATATATTTT.

This clone is deemed medium-sized. The chain combines TRBV12-3 or TRBV12-4 with TRBJ2-2; TRBD1 might be the D (6 bases). Trimming took off 6 bases at V and 7 bases at J, with 18 bases between the two ends. The CDR3 consists of 15 residues. CDR3 bases: TGTGCCAGCAGCATACAGGGAACAACGGGCGGGGAGCTGTTTTTT. The encoded protein is CASSIQGTTGGELFF.

This clone ranks as medium-sized (0.01 to 0.1%). This chain links TRBV4-3 with TRBJ2-3, with D perhaps matching TRBD1 (7 bases). Deletions cut 4 bases from V and 2 bases from J, with 22 bases between. The CDR3 loop spans 18 amino acids. Germline loops: CDR1 LGHNA, CDR2 YSLEER. CDR3 bases: TGCGCCAGCAGCCCCAGGGGGGTCCCGGGAGAGCTCACAGATACGCAGTATTTT. Amino acids: CASSPRGVPGELTDTQYF.

This clone qualifies as medium-sized. The sample carries other DNA sequences with the same CDR3. The chain is built from TRBV12-3 or TRBV12-4 and TRBJ1-6; D call uncertain. The V end lost 6 bases, the J end lost 10 bases, and 7 bases lay between the germline ends. The CDR3 loop spans 11 amino acids. The CDR3 region has the DNA TGTGCCAGCAGGGGTTTCTCACCCCTCCACTTT. Encoded protein: CASRGFSPLHF.

This clone was counted ten times or more. The chain carries TRBV11-2 and TRBJ1-3; tentative D call: TRBD1 (5 bases). Trimming shortened V by 5 bases and J by 4 bases, and 12 bases separated the two germline ends. Germline assignment: CDR1 SGHAT and CDR2 FQNNGV. The CDR3 totals 14 residues. CDR3 protein: CASSPQGVGNTIYF. The CDR3 region has the DNA TGTGCCAGCAGCCCCCAGGGAGTGGGAAACACCATATATTTT.

This clone is medium-sized by share. This chain uses TRBV5-1 with TRBJ1-1, with D unresolved. The ends were cut back, 0 bases at V and 1 base at J, with 7 bases in the middle. Germline V gene lookup returns CDR1 SGHRS and CDR2 YFSETQ. CDR3 length equals 14 residues. In DNA, the CDR3 is TGCGCCAGCAGCTTGGGACACCAGAACACTGAAGCTTTCTTT. Translation gives CASSLGHQNTEAFF.

This clone was detected a few times. A much bigger clone sits one base away, suggesting this may be a read error. This chain uses TRBV29-1 with TRBJ2-1, with 8 bases fitting TRBD1. This CDR3 has 15 amino acids. CDR1 and CDR2 from the germline V gene are SQVTM and ANQGSEA. CDR3 residues: CIVDGGTGPYNEQFF. In DNA, the CDR3 is TGCATCGTTGATGGCGGGACAGGTCCCTACAATGAGCAGTTCTTC.

This clone was recorded at least ten times. The chain uses TRBV7-9 and TRBJ2-4; 7 positions match TRBD1. CDR1 is SEHNR and CDR2 is FQNEAQ in the germline V gene (reference sequence). The J segment lost 7 bases and the V segment lost 5 bases, leaving 8 bases of the junction unmatched. The CDR3 runs to 14 residues. The chain's CDR3 is CASSTRDRGNIQYF. The DNA for the CDR3 is TGTGCCAGCAGCACCCGGGACAGAGGGAACATTCAGTACTTC.

With respect to this clone: The same CDR3 is also encoded by other DNA sequences in this sample. The V and J genes are TRBV11-2 and TRBJ2-7; 7 nucleotides align to TRBD2. Germline-derived CDR1 and CDR2 are SGHAT and FQNNGV. The V and J ends lost 5 bases and 4 bases, in that order; junction bases with no gene match: 17. The CDR3 is 17 amino acids. CDR3 coding DNA: TGTGCCAGCAGCCCAGGGAGGGGTGGAGGGCCCGGTTACGAGCAGTACTTC. This encodes CASSPGRGGGPGYEQYF.

By its share, this clone is medium-sized. V gene TRBV6-2 or TRBV6-3 combines with J gene TRBJ2-5; 14 nucleotides match TRBD2. The V gene end was trimmed by 7 bases and the J gene end by 5 bases; junction bases not matched to a gene: 9. This CDR3 is built from 16 residues. Per the germline V gene, CDR1 is MNHEY and CDR2 is SVGEGT. DNA of the CDR3: TGTGCCAGCAATAAAGGGACTAGCGGGAGAGGGGAGACCCAGTACTTC. Protein: CASNKGTSGRGETQYF.

This clone was seen repeatedly, ten times or more. The chain carries TRBV7-8 and TRBJ1-2, with unresolved D. Looked up from germline, CDR1 is SGHVS and CDR2 is FQNEAQ. The CDR3 has 15 amino acids. V was cut by 5 bases and J by 6 bases, with 19 bases left in between. The CDR3 nucleotides are TGTGCCAGCAGCCCCGCAAAAGAAGGGTCCCATGGCTACACCTTC. Its protein is CASSPAKEGSHGYTF.

This clone counts as medium-sized (0.01 to 0.1%). This sequence joins TRBV11-2 and TRBJ1-1; TRBD1 might be the D (5 bases). The germline gives CDR1 SGHAT, CDR2 FQNNGV. The V end lost 8 bases, the J end lost 8 bases, and 24 bases lay between the germline ends. This CDR3 has 15 amino acids. The CDR3 nucleotides read TGTGCCAGCCAAATTAGTGGAGGGGCCAGGTGGGAAGCTTTCTTT. Translation gives CASQISGGARWEAFF.

The chain recombines TRBV7-9 with TRBJ2-5; D could derive from TRBD1 or TRBD2 (5 bases each). There are 13 residues in the CDR3. Per the germline V gene, CDR1 is SEHNR and CDR2 is FQNEAQ (reference sequence). V was shortened by 7 bases and J by 5 bases, with 14 bases between the two germline ends. The CDR3 loop reads CASTTGLEETQYF. CDR3 bases: TGTGCCAGCACCACGGGGCTCGAGGAGACCCAGTACTTC.

This clone is large (0.1 to 1%) by share. Other DNA sequences in this sample translate to the same CDR3. In DNA, the CDR3 is TGCGCCAGCAGTGATTCGAGGTACACTGAAGCTTTCTTT. Its protein product is CASSDSRYTEAFF. V usage is TRBV10-1 and J usage is TRBJ1-1; unclear D gene. V was trimmed by 3 bases and J by 3 bases, leaving 8 bases between them. The CDR3 is 13 residues long. Germline CDR1 is WNHNN and CDR2 is SYGVQD (reference sequence).

Judged by abundance, this clone is medium-sized. The sample holds other DNA sequences that translate to the same CDR3. The chain carries TRBV20-1 and TRBJ1-5; D uncertain. Trimming stripped 0 bases from V and 6 bases from J, with 12 bases between. The length of the CDR3 is 14 residues. Germline V gene lookup returns CDR1 DFQATT and CDR2 SNEGSKA (reference sequence). The DNA for the CDR3 is TGCAGTGCTAGAGAAATTGAGGGCACTCAGCCCCAGCATTTT. It encodes CSAREIEGTQPQHF.

This clone was seen ten or more times. The gene calls are TRBV7-6 and TRBJ2-5, with D perhaps TRBD2 (7 bases). This CDR3 is 14 amino acids long. Trimming removed 7 bases from V and 5 bases from J, with 17 bases in between. Germline lookup yields CDR1 SGHVS and CDR2 FNYEAQ. CDR3 in DNA: TGTGCCAGCACCCTGGGGGGGGCGTTGGAGACCCAGTACTTC. Translated, it gives CASTLGGALETQYF.

This clone was counted many times. V gene TRBV3-1 combines with J gene TRBJ2-1; 9 nucleotides align to TRBD2. The V gene's germline CDR1 is LGHDT and CDR2 YNNKEL (reference sequence). The CDR3 totals 19 residues. V shed 4 bases, J shed 1 base, and the junction held 14 bases outside the gene matches. The CDR3 bases are TGTGCCAGCAGCCCAGGGCGGTCCGGCGGGGGGGGATCCTACAATGAGCAGTTCTTC. Translating it yields CASSPGRSGGGGSYNEQFF.

Here the CDR3 reads CQALSLYNEQFF. CDR3 DNA sequence: TGCCAGGCCTTATCCCTTTACAATGAGCAGTTCTTC. The V call is TRBV20-1, the J call TRBJ2-1, with unresolved D. The CDR3 is 12 amino acids. Germline CDR1 reads DFQATT; CDR2 reads SNEGSKA (reference sequence).

The sample holds a few counts of this clone. The chain links TRBV19 to TRBJ2-1; D is perhaps TRBD1 or TRBD2 (5 bases each). The V end lost 3 bases, the J end lost 4 bases, and 13 bases lay between the germline ends. The CDR3 is 15 residues long. The germline gives CDR1 LNHDA, CDR2 SQIVND (reference sequence). DNA for the CDR3: TGTGCCAGTAGTATGGGGGTTGGTATTTACAATGAGCAGTTCTTC. This encodes CASSMGVGIYNEQFF.

This clone was found many times. The chain carries TRBV19 and TRBJ2-5; 13 bases are a match to TRBD2. V dropped 5 bases and J dropped 2; count of bases not matched to a gene: 5. Germline assignment: CDR1 LNHDA and CDR2 SQIVND (reference sequence). This CDR3 has 16 amino acids. DNA for the CDR3: TGTGCCAGTAGTGCCCGGACTAGCGGGGGACAAGAGACCCAGTACTTC. Translated, it gives CASSARTSGGQETQYF.

This clone was observed a handful of times. A read error may account for a junction end that differs from germline. The V and J genes are TRBV6-1 and TRBJ2-1; D call uncertain. Germline loops: CDR1 MNHNS, CDR2 SASEGT. This CDR3 spans 13 amino acids. The CDR3 coding sequence is TGTGCCAGCATCTCGGAATATGGAAAGGAGCAGCTCTTC. It codes for CASISEYGKEQLF.

This clone was counted ten times or more. The genes are TRBV3-1 and TRBJ1-1, with TRBD1 matching 9 bases. CDR3 length equals 13 residues. Per germline, CDR1 LGHDT and CDR2 YNNKEL (reference sequence). V lost 6 bases, J lost 4 bases, and 3 bases stayed unmatched. In nucleotides, the CDR3 is TGTGCCAGCAGTGGACAGGGGAGCACTGAAGCTTTCTTT. The encoded protein is CASSGQGSTEAFF.

The CDR3 region is CASRFLANYGYTF. Here the CDR3 DNA reads TGTGCCAGCAGATTCCTAGCTAACTATGGCTACACCTTC. The V gene is TRBV28, the J gene TRBJ1-2; D gene uncertain. Germline V gene data show CDR1 as MDHEN and CDR2 as SYDVKM. This CDR3 comprises 13 residues. Trimming took 6 bases from V and 0 from J, leaving 8 bases between them.

This clone is judged medium-sized (0.01 to 0.1%). V usage is TRBV2 and J usage is TRBJ1-2, with D possibly matching TRBD1 (6 bases). Germline V lookup: CDR1 SNHLY, CDR2 FYNNEI. The CDR3 extends over 13 amino acids. V lost 6 bases and J 5 bases, leaving 13 bases between the germline ends. This CDR3 is CASSERQVYGYTF. The CDR3 region has the DNA TGTGCCAGCAGCGAAAGACAGGTTTATGGCTACACCTTC.

This clone was detected ten times or more. This may be a read error: a much more frequent sequence differs by one nucleotide. V and J are TRBV15 and TRBJ1-1, with a weak D call TRBD1 (5 bases). Germline V gene sequence: CDR1 LNHNV, CDR2 YYDKDF (reference sequence). The CDR3 has 17 amino acids. The CDR3 DNA reads as TGTGCCGCCAGCCCGGGGTGGGGCAGGCGCTCGAACACTGAAGCTTTCTTT. The encoded protein is CAASPGWGRRSNTEAFF.

In its sample, this clone is medium-sized. The chain carries TRBV19 and TRBJ2-7; a possible D gene is TRBD2 (6 bases). The CDR3 is 11 amino acids. CDR1 is LNHDA and CDR2 is SQIVND in the germline V gene (reference sequence). The ends were cut back, 5 bases at V and 8 bases at J, with 10 bases in the middle. The CDR3 sequence is CASSLGGKQYF. The CDR3 nucleotides are TGTGCCAGTAGTCTCGGCGGGAAGCAGTACTTC. Supplemented by reference TRBV19 and TRBJ2-7, the full variable domain reads DGGITQSPKYLFRKEGQNVTLSCEQNLNHDAMYWYRQDPGQGLRLIYYSQIVNDFQKGDIAEGYSVSREKKESFPLTVTSAQKNPTAFYLCASSLGGKQYFGPGTRLTVT.

The sample holds a few counts of this clone. The CDR3 spells CASSPPGQLSQTQYF. The DNA of the CDR3 is TGTGCCAGCAGTCCCCCGGGACAGCTAAGTCAGACCCAGTACTTC. The V gene is TRBV28, the J gene TRBJ2-5; 7 nucleotides line up with TRBD1. The CDR3 is made up of 15 amino acids. Looked up from germline, CDR1 is MDHEN and CDR2 is SYDVKM. J gave up 6 bases and V 5 bases, and 12 bases lay outside the gene matches.

This clone is deemed medium-sized (0.01 to 0.1%). V gene TRBV6-5 combines with J gene TRBJ1-2; 7 bases match TRBD1. The V gene end was trimmed by 2 bases and the J gene end by 0 bases; junction bases not matched to a gene: 3. There are 15 residues in the CDR3. Germline values: CDR1 MNHEY, CDR2 SVGAGI. Written as DNA, the CDR3 is TGTGCCAGCAGTTACGGGGGACAGTCTAACTATGGCTACACCTTC. It yields the protein CASSYGGQSNYGYTF.

This clone has ten or more counts. This chain links TRBV29-1 with TRBJ2-7, with TRBD1 matching over 8 bases. The CDR3 consists of 15 residues. V dropped 0 bases and J dropped 6; count of bases not matched to a gene: 10. CDR1 and CDR2 (germline): SQVTM, ANQGSEA. CDR3 bases: TGCAGCGTTGAAGATTCAGGACAGGGATACGGCGAGCAGTACTTC. It encodes CSVEDSGQGYGEQYF.